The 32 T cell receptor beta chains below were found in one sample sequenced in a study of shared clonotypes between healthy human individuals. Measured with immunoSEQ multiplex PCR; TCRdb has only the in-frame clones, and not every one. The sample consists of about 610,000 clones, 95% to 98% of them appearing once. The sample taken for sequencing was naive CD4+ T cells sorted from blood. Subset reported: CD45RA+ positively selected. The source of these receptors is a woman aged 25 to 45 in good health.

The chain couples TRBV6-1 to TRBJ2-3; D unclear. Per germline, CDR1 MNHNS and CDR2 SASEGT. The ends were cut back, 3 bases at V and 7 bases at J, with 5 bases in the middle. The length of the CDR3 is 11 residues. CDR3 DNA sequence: TGTGCCAGCAGTGACGGATATACGCAGTATTTT. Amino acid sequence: CASSDGYTQYF.

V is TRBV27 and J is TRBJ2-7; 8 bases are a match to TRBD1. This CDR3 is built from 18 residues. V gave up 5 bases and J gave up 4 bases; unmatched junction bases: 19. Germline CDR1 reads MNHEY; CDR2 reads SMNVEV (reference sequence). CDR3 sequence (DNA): TGTGCCAGCAGTCCGGACAGGGCACTGACGACCTCGGGGTACGAGCAGTACTTC. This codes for CASSPDRALTTSGYEQYF.

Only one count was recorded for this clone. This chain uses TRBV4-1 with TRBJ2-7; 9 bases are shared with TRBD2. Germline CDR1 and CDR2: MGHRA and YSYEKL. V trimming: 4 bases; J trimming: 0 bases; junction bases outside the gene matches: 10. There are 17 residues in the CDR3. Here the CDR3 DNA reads TGCGCCAGCAGCCGGCGGTTTGCGGGAGGGAGCTCCTACGAGCAGTACTTC. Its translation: CASSRRFAGGSSYEQYF.

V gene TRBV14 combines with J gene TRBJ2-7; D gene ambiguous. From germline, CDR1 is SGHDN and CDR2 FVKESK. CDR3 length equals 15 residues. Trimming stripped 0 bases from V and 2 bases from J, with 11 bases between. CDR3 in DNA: TGTGCCAGCAGCCAAGAGTTGCTCCCAACCTACGAGCAGTACTTC. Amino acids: CASSQELLPTYEQYF.

The CDR3 here is CASSWMGRVDTGELFF. CDR3 coding DNA: TGTGCCAGCAGCTGGATGGGCAGGGTCGACACCGGGGAGCTGTTTTTT. The rearrangement joins TRBV5-6 to TRBJ2-2; a possible D gene is TRBD1 (5 bases). Germline V gives CDR1 SGHDT, CDR2 YYEEEE. The CDR3 sequence is 16 residues long. The V end lost 3 bases, the J end lost 3 bases, and 15 bases lay between the germline ends.

CDR3 in DNA: TGTGCCAGCAGTCGGACAGACCTCACGGAAAAACTGTTTTTT. Translating it yields CASSRTDLTEKLFF. The chain combines TRBV2 with TRBJ1-4; tentative D call: TRBD1 (6 bases). Per germline, CDR1 SNHLY and CDR2 FYNNEI. This CDR3 is 14 amino acids long. V lost 5 bases to trimming and J lost 8 bases, with 15 bases between them.

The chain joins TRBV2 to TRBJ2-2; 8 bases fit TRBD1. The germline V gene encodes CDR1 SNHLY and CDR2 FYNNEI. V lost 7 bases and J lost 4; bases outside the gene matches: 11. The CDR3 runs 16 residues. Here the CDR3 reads CASKSTTGAVTGELFF. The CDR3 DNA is TGTGCCAGCAAAAGCACGACAGGGGCGGTCACCGGGGAGCTGTTTTTT. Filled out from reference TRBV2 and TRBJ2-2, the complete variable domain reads EPEVTQTPSHQVTQMGQEVILRCVPISNHLYFYWYRQILGQKVEFLVSFYNNEISEKSEIFDDQFSVERPDGSNFTLKIRSTKLEDSAMYFCASKSTTGAVTGELFFGEGSRLTVL.

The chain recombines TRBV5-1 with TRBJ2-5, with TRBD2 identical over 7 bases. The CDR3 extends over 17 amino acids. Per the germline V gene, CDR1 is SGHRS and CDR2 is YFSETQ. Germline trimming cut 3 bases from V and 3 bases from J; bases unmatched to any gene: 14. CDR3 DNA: TGCGCCAGCAGCTCACCAAGAATAGCGGGTGGGGAAGAGACCCAGTACTTC. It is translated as CASSSPRIAGGEETQYF.

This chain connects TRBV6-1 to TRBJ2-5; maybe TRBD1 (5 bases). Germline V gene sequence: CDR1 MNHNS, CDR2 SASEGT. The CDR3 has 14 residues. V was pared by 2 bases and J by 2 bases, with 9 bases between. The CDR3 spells CASSEKDRQETQYF. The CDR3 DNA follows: TGTGCCAGCAGTGAAAAAGACAGACAAGAGACCCAGTACTTC.

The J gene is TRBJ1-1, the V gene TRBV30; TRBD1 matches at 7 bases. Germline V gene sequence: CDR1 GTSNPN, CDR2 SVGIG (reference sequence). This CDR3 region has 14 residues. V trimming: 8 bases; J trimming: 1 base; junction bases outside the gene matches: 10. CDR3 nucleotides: TGTGCCGGAAGTAAGGGGGCGCGGAACACTGAAGCTTTCTTT. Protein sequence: CAGSKGARNTEAFF.

The CDR3 coding sequence is TGCAGCGTTGATGGGGGGGTTGGAAACACCATATATTTT. Translation gives CSVDGGVGNTIYF. The chain uses TRBV29-1 and TRBJ1-3, with a tentative D call TRBD1 (5 bases). Germline loops: CDR1 SQVTM, CDR2 ANQGSEA. The germline V and J ends were trimmed by 3 bases and 3 bases, with 9 bases remaining between them. CDR3 length: 13 residues. Combining the CDR3 with reference TRBV29-1 and TRBJ1-3 gives the whole variable domain SAVISQKPSRDICQRGTSLTIQCQVDSQVTMMFWYRQQPGQSLTLIATANQGSEATYESGFVIDKFPISRPNLTFSTLTVSNMSPEDSSIYLCSVDGGVGNTIYFGEGSWLTVV.

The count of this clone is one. The CDR3 loop is CASSSRGFAYNEQFF. The CDR3 nucleotides read TGTGCCAGCAGCTCCCGTGGCTTCGCCTACAATGAGCAGTTCTTC. This chain links TRBV7-9 with TRBJ2-1; D is unresolved. The germline V gene has CDR1 SEHNR and CDR2 FQNEAQ (reference sequence). The germline V and J ends were trimmed by 4 bases and 2 bases, with 12 bases remaining between them. The CDR3 length is 15 residues.

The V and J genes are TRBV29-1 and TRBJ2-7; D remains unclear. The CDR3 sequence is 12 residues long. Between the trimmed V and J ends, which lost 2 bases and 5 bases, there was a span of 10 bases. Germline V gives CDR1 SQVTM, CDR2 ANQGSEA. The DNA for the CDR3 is TGCAGCGTTGAATTGTCCAGCAACGAGCAGTACTTC. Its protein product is CSVELSSNEQYF.

The CDR3 sequence is CASSPPGAAEQYF. DNA for the CDR3: TGTGCCAGCAGCCCACCCGGGGCTGCCGAGCAGTACTTC. This rearrangement joins TRBV28 to TRBJ2-7; D may correspond to TRBD1 or TRBD2 (5 bases each). Germline V gives CDR1 MDHEN, CDR2 SYDVKM. The ends were cut back, 6 bases at V and 6 bases at J, with 15 bases in the middle. This CDR3 contains 13 residues. Full variable domain (remainder filled in from reference TRBV28 and TRBJ2-7): DVKVTQSSRYLVKRTGEKVFLECVQDMDHENMFWYRQDPGLGLRLIYFSYDVKMKEKGDIPEGYSVSREKKERFSLILESASTNQTSMYLCASSPPGAAEQYFGPGTRLTVT.

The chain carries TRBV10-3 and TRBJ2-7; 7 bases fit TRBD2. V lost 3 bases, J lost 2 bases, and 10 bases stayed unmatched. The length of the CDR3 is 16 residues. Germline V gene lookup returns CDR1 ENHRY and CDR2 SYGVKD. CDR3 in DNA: TGTGCCATCAGTGATCCCGGTCTAGCGGTAACCTACGAGCAGTACTTC. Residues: CAISDPGLAVTYEQYF.

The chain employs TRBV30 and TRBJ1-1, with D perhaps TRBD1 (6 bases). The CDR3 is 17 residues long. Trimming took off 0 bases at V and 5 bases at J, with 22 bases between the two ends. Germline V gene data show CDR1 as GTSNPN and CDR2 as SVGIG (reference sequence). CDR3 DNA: TGTGCCTGGAGTGTACAACAGGGCTTTTTATTTGCGACTGAAGCTTTCTTT. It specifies CAWSVQQGFLFATEAFF.

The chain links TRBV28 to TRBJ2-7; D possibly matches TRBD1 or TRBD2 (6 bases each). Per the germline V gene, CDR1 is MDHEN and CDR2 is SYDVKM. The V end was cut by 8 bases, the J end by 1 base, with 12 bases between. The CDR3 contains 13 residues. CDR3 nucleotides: TGTGCCAGCCTCGAGGGGGGATCCTACGAGCAGTACTTC. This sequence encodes CASLEGGSYEQYF.

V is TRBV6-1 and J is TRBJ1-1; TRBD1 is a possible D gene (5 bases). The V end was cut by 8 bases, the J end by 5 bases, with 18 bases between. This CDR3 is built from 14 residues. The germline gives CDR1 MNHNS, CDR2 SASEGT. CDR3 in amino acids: CASRSGTPLTEAFF. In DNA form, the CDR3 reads TGTGCCAGCCGATCCGGGACCCCCCTTACTGAAGCTTTCTTT.

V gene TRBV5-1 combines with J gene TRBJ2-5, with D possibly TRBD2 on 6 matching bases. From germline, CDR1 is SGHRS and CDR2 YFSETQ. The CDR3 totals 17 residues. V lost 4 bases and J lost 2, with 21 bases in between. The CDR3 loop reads CASSRRGGGRPQETQYF. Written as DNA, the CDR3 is TGCGCCAGCAGCCGACGGGGTGGTGGGAGGCCACAAGAGACCCAGTACTTC.

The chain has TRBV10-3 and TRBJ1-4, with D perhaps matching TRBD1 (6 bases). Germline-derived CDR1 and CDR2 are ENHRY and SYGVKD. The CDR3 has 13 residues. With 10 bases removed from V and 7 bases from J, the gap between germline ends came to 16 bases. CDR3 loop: CATAAGGIEKLFF. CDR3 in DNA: TGTGCCACCGCCGCGGGGGGCATTGAAAAACTGTTTTTT.

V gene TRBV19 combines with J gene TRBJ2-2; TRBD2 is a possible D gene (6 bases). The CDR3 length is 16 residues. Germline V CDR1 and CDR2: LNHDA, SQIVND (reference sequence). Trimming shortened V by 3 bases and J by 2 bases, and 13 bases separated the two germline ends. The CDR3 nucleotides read TGTGCCAGTAGTATCCGGGAGAGACGCAACACCGGGGAGCTGTTTTTT. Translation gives CASSIRERRNTGELFF.

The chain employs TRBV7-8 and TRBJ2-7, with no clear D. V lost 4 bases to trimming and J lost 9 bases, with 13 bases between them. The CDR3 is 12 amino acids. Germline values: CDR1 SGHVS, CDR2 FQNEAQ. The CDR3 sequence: CASSSYVVGQYF. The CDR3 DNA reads TGTGCCAGCAGCTCGTACGTGGTCGGGCAGTACTTC.

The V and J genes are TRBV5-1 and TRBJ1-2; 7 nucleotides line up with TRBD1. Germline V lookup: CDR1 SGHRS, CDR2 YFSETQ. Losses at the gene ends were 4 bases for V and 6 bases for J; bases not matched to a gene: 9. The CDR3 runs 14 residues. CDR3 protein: CASSTRQGVDGYTF. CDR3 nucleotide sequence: TGCGCCAGCAGCACTAGACAGGGAGTGGATGGCTACACCTTC.

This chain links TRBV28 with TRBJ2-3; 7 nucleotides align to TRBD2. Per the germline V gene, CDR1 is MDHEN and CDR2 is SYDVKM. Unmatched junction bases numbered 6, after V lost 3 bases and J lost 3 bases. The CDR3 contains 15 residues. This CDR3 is CASSFSGVRTDTQYF. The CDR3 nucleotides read TGTGCCAGCAGTTTCAGCGGGGTGAGGACAGATACGCAGTATTTT.

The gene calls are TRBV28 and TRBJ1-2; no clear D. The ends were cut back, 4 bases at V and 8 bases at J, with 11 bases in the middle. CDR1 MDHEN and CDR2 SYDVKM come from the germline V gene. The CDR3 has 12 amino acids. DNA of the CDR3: TGTGCCAGCAGTTACTGGATGGTAGGCTACACCTTC. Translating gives CASSYWMVGYTF.

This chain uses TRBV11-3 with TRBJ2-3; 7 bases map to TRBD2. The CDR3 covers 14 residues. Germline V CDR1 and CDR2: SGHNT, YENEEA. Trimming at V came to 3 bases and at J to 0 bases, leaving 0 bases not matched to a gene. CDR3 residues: CASSFSGSTDTQYF. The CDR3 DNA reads TGTGCCAGCAGCTTTAGCGGGAGCACAGATACGCAGTATTTT.

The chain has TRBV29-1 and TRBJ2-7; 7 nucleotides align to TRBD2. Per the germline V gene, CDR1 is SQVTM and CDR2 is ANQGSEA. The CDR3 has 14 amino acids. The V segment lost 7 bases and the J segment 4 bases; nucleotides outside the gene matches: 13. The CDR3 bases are TGCAGCGCTGGGGAGGGGTTTCGTAGGTACGAGCAGTACTTC. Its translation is CSAGEGFRRYEQYF.

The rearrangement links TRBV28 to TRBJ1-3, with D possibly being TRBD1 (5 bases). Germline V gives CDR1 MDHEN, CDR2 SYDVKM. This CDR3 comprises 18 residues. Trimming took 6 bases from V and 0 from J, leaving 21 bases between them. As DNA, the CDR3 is TGTGCCAGCAGATATAGGGACGGCACCATTATCTCTGGAAACACCATATATTTT. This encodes CASRYRDGTIISGNTIYF.

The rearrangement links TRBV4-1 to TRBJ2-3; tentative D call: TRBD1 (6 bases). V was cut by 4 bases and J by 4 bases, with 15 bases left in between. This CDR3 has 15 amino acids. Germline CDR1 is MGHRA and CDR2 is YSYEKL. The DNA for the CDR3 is TGCGCCAGCAGCCCAGAGGGGGTTCTGCCAGATACGCAGTATTTT. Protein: CASSPEGVLPDTQYF.

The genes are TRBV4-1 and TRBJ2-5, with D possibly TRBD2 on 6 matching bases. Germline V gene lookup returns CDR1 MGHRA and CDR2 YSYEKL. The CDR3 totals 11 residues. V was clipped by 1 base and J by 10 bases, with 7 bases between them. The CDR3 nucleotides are TGCGCCAGCAGCCAAGGGGGAGGCCAGTACTTC. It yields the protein CASSQGGGQYF.

The CDR3 nucleotides read TGTGCCAGCAGTTACGGAAACAGGGGGGCAGCGCAGTACTTC. This gives the protein CASSYGNRGAAQYF. J is TRBJ2-7 and V is TRBV6-5; TRBD1 matches at 8 bases. This CDR3 is 14 amino acids long. Germline lookup yields CDR1 MNHEY and CDR2 SVGAGI. The J segment lost 9 bases and the V segment lost 2 bases, leaving 9 bases of the junction unmatched.

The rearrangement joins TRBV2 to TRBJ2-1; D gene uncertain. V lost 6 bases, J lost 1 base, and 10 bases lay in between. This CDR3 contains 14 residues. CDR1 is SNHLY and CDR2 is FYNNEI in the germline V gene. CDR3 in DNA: TGTGCCAGCAGGGAGTTGAATTCCTACAATGAGCAGTTCTTC. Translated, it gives CASRELNSYNEQFF.